The source of this T cell receptor beta chain is a study of T cells in Graves' hyperthyroidism and ophthalmopathy. Study outcomes and limitations: From stable hyperthyroidism, ophthalmopathy was separated by a 13 V-J model.

This clonotype was detected ten times or more. Its cognate antigen is unknown. This CDR3 spans 17 amino acids. Germline V lookup: CDR1 ENHRY, CDR2 SYGVKD. Losses at the gene ends were 5 bases for V and 0 bases for J; bases not matched to a gene: 2. Researchers took RNA transcripts and amplified the TCR beta CDR3 regions from them. The study used the HTBI primer set for a first-round RT-PCR of the TCR CDR3. TCRdb processed the multiplex PCR reads anew with MiXCR; each CDR3 protein has one entry. The data hold 450,000 to 500,000 distinct CDR3 sequences, with about 20% observed a single time. Sample: blood. The genes are TRBV10-3 and TRBJ2-2, with 14 positions matching TRBD2. This clonotype originated in a woman aged 70-85 years with Graves' ophthalmopathy. The CDR3 region is CAISQTSGRANTGELFF. For the CDR3, the DNA is TGTGCCATCAGTCAGACTAGCGGGAGGGCGAACACCGGGGAGCTGTTTTTT.